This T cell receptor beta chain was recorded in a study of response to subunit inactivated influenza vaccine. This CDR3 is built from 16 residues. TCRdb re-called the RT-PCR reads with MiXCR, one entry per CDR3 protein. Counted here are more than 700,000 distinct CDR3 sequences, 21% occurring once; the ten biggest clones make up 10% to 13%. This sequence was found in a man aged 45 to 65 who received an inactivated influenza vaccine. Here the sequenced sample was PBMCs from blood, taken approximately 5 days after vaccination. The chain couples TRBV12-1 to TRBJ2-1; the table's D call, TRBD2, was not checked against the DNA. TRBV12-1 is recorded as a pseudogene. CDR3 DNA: TGTGCCAGCAGAATTGAGGGGACTAGCGCTTACAATGAGCAGTTCTTC. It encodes CASRIEGTSAYNEQFF.